This entry features one TCR beta chain sequence. The target antigen is unknown. A second PCR of 7 to 11 cycles used a sample-barcoded 5' primer and a J-beta primer mix. TCRdb recomputed calls from the 5' RACE reads with MiXCR, one row per CDR3 protein. The repertoire consists of roughly 1,500,000 distinct CDR3 sequences, with about 43% occurring once and the leading ten covering 7.9%. These data originate in a study of blood T cells in healthy people across ages. Study-level points and caveats: Unknown CMV status may confound age-related changes in expanded clones. It was held that diversity estimates obtained from one million T cells represented underestimates.

The sequence came from a woman aged 18-35 years in good health. The sequenced sample consisted of blood.

The CDR3 spells CASSSLISNEQFF. The CDR3 DNA reads as TGTGCCAGCAGTTCCTTAATCTCGAATGAGCAGTTCTTC. The V call is TRBV12-3 or TRBV12-4, the J call TRBJ2-1; D unresolved. The CDR3 is 13 residues long. V shed 4 bases and J shed 7 bases, with 11 bases lying between them.